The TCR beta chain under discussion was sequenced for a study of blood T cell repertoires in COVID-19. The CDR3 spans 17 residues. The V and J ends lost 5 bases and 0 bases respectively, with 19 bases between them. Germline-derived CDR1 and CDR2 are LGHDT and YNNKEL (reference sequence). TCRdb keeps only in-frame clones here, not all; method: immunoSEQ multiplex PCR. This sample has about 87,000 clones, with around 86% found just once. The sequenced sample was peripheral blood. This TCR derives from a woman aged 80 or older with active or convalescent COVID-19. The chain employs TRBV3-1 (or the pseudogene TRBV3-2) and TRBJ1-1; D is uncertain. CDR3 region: CASSTSTRIGLNTEAFF. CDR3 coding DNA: TGTGCCAGCAGCACCTCGACCAGAATCGGGTTGAACACTGAAGCTTTCTTT.